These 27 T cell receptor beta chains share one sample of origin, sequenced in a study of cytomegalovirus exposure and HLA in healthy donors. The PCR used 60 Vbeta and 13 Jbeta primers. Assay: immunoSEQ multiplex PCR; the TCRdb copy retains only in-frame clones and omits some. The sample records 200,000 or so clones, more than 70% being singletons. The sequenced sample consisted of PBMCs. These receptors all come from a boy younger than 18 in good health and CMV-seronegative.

This chain's CDR3 is CASSLYMNTEAFF. The CDR3, as DNA: TGCGCCAGCAGCTTGTACATGAACACTGAAGCTTTCTTT. This sequence joins TRBV5-1 and TRBJ1-1; D call uncertain. V was trimmed by 1 base and J by 0 bases, leaving 4 bases between them. This CDR3 is 13 amino acids long. The germline V gene has CDR1 SGHRS and CDR2 YFSETQ. Variable domain in full (rest from reference TRBV5-1 and TRBJ1-1): KAGVTQTPRYLIKTRGQQVTLSCSPISGHRSVSWYQQTPGQGLQFLFEYFSETQRNKGNFPGRFSGRQFSNSRSEMNVSTLELGDSALYLCASSLYMNTEAFFGQGTRLTVV.

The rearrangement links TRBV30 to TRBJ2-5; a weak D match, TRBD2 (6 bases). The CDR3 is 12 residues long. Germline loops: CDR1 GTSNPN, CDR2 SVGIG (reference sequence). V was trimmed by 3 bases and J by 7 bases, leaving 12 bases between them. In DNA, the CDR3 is TGTGCCTGGAGACAGGAGGAGGGGACCCAGTACTTC. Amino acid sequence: CAWRQEEGTQYF.

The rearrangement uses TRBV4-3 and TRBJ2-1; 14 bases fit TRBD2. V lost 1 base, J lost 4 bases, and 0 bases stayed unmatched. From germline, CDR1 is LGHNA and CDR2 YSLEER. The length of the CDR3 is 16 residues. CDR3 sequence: CASSQGLAGGYNEQFF. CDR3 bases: TGCGCCAGCAGCCAAGGACTAGCGGGGGGGTACAATGAGCAGTTCTTC.

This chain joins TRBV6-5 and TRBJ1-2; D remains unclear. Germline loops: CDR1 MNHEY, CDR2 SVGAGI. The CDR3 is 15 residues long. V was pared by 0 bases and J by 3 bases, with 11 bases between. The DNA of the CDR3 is TGTGCCAGCAGTTACTCGAGTGGGCAGGACTATGGCTACACCTTC. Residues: CASSYSSGQDYGYTF.

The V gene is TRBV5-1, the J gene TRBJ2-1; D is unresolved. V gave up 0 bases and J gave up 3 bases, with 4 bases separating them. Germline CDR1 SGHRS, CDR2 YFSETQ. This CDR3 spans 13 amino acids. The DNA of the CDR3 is TGCGCCAGCAGCTTGGGCAGCTACAATGAGCAGTTCTTC. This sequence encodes CASSLGSYNEQFF.

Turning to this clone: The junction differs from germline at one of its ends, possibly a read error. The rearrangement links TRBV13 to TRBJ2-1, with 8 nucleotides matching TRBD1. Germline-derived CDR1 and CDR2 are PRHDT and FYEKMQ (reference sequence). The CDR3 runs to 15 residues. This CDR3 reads CASSLGQGVYNEQFF. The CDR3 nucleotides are TGTGCCAGCAGCCTAGGACAGGGAGTTTACAATGAGCAGTTCTTC.

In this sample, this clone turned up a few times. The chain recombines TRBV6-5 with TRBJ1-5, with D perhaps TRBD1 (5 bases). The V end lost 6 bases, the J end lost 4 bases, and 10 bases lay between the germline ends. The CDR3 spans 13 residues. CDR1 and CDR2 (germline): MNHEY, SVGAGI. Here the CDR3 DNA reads TGTGCCAGCAGAGGAGGGGAGAATCAGCCCCAGCATTTT. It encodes CASRGGENQPQHF.

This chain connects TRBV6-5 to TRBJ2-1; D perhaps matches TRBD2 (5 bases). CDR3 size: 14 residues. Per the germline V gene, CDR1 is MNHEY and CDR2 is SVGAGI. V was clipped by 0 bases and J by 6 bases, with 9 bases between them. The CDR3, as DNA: TGTGCCAGCAGTTACTCGTTGAGCGGCAATGAGCAGTTCTTC. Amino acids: CASSYSLSGNEQFF.

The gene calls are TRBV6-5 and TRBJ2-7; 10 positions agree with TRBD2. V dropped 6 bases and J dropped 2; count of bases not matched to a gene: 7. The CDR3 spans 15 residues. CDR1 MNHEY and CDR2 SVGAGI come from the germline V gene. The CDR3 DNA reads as TGTGCCAGCAGAACATCCGGGACTAGCGCCTACGAGCAGTACTTC. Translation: CASRTSGTSAYEQYF.

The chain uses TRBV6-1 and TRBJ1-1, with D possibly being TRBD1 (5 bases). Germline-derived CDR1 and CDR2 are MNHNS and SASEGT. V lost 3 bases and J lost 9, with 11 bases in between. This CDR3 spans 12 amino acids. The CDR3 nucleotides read TGTGCCAGCAGTGAGCGGGACGCCCAAGCTTTCTTT. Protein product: CASSERDAQAFF.

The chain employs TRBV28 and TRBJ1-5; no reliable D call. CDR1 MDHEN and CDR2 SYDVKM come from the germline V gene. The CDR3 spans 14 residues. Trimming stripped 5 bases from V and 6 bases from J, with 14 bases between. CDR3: CASSRGFILQPQHF. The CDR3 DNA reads TGTGCCAGCAGTCGAGGTTTTATCCTTCAGCCCCAGCATTTT.

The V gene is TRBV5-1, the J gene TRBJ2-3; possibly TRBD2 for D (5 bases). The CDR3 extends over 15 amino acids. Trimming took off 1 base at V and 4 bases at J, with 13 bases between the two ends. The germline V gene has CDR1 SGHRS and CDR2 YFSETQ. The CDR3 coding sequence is TGCGCCAGCAGCTTGCGAGGGAGAAAGGCAGATACGCAGTATTTT. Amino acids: CASSLRGRKADTQYF.

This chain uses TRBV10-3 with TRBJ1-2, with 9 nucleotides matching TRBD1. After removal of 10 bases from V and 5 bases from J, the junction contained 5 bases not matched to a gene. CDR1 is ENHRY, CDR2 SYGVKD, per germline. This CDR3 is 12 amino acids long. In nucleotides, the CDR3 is TGTGCCACACAGGGGGCTTTTTATGGCTACACCTTC. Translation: CATQGAFYGYTF.

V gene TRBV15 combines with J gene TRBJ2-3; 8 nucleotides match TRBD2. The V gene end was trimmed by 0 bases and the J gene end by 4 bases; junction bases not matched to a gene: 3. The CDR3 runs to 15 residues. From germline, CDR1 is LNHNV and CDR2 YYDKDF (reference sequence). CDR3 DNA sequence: TGTGCCACCAGCAGAGAACGGGGGGGGGCAGATACGCAGTATTTT. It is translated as CATSRERGGADTQYF. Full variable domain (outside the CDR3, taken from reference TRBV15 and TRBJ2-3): DAMVIQNPRYQVTQFGKPVTLSCSQTLNHNVMYWYQQKSSQAPKLLFHYYDKDFNNEADTPDNFQSRRPNTSFCFLDIRSPGLGDTAMYLCATSRERGGADTQYFGPGTRLTVL.

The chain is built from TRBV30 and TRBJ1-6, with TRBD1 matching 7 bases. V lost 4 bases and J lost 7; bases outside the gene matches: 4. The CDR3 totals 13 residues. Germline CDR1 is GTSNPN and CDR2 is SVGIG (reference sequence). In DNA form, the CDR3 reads TGTGCCTGGACAGGACAGGCAAATTCACCCCTCCACTTT. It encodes CAWTGQANSPLHF. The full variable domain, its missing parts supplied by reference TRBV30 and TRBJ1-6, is SQTIHQWPATLVQPVGSPLSLECTVEGTSNPNLYWYRQAAGRGLQLLFYSVGIGQISSEVPQNLSASRPQDRQFILSSKKLLLSDSGFYLCAWTGQANSPLHFGNGTRLTVT.

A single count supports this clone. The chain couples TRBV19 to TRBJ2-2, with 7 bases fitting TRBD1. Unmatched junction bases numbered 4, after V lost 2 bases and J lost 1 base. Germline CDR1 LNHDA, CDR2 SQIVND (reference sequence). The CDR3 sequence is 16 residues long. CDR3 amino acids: CASSIKGAMNTGELFF. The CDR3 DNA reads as TGTGCCAGTAGTATAAAGGGGGCGATGAACACCGGGGAGCTGTTTTTT.

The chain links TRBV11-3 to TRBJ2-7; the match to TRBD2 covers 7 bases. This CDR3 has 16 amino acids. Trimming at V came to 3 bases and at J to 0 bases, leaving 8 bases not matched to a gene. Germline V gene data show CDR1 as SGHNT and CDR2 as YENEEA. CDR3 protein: CASSLIVGRPSYEQYF. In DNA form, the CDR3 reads TGTGCCAGCAGCTTGATAGTCGGGAGGCCCTCCTACGAGCAGTACTTC.

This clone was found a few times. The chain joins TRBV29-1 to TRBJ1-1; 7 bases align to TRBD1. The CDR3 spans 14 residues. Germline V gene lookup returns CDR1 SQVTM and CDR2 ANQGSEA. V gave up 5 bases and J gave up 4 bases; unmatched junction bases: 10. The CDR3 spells CSVKATGFSTEAFF. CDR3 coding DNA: TGCAGCGTTAAAGCGACAGGGTTCAGCACTGAAGCTTTCTTT.

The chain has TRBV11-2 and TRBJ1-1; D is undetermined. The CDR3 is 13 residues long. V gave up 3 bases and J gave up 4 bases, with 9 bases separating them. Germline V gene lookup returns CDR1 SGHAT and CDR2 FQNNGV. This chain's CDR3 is CASSLTGITEAFF. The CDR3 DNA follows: TGTGCCAGCAGCTTGACGGGGATCACTGAAGCTTTCTTT.

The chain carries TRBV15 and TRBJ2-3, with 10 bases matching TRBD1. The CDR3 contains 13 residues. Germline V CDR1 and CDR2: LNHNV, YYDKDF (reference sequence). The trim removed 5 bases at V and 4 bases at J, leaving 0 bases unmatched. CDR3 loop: CATSGQGADTQYF. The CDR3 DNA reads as TGTGCCACCAGCGGACAGGGGGCAGATACGCAGTATTTT.

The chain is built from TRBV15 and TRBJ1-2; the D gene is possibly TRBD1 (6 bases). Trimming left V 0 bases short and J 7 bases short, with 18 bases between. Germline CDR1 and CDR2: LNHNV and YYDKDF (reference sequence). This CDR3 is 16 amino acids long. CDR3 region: CATSRDSPGKGGGYTF. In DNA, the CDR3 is TGTGCCACCAGCAGAGATAGCCCAGGAAAAGGGGGTGGCTACACCTTC.

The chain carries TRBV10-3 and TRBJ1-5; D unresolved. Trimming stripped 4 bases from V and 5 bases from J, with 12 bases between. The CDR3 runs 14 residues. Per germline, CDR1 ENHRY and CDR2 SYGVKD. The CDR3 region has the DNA TGTGCCATCAGTGCCGACTCTGGGTATCAGCCCCAGCATTTT. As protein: CAISADSGYQPQHF.

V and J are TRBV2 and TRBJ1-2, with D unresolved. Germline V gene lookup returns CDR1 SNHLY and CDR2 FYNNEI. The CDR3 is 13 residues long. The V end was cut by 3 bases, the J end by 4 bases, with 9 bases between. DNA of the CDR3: TGTGCCAGCAGTGATTTCAGGTTCTATGGCTACACCTTC. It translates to CASSDFRFYGYTF.

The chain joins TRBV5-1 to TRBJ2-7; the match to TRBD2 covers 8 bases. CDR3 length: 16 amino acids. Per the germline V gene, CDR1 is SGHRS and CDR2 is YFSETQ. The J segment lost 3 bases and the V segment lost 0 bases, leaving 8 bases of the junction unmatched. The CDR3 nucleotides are TGCGCCAGCAGCTTGGTAAGGAGCGGGAGCTTCTACGAGCAGTACTTC. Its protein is CASSLVRSGSFYEQYF.

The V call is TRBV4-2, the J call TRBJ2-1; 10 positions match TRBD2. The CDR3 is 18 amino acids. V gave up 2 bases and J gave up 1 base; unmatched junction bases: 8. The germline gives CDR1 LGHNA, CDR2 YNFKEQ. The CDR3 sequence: CASSQSLAGAWSYNEQFF. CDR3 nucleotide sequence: TGTGCCAGCAGCCAATCTCTAGCGGGAGCATGGTCCTACAATGAGCAGTTCTTC.

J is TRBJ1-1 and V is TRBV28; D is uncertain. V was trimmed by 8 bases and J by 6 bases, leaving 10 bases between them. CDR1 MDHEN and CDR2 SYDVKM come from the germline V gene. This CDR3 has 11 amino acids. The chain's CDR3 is CASRVFSEAFF. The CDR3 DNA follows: TGTGCCAGCCGAGTGTTTTCTGAAGCTTTCTTT.

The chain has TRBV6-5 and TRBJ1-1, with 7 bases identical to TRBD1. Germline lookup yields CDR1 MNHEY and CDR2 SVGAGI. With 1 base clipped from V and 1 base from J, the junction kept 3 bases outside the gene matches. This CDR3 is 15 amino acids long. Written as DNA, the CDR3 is TGTGCCAGCAGTTACTGGGACAGAACGAACACTGAAGCTTTCTTT. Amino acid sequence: CASSYWDRTNTEAFF.